Each of the 17 T cell receptor beta chains below was sequenced from the same sample in a study of early stage breast cancer tumors. Sequencing was performed with immunoSEQ multiplex PCR; in TCRdb, only in-frame clones are kept and a portion is missing. The sample carries more than 55,000 clones, roughly 80% recorded once. Specimen: blood. These TCRs come from a person aged 40-50 years with breast cancer.

The rearrangement uses TRBV7-3 and TRBJ2-2; D remains unclear. Trimming shortened V by 1 base and J by 1 base, and 7 bases separated the two germline ends. CDR1 is SGHTA, CDR2 FQGTGA, per germline. The CDR3 is 15 amino acids. CDR3 residues: CASSLIGQNTGELFF. CDR3 DNA sequence: TGTGCCAGCAGCTTAATCGGCCAGAACACCGGGGAGCTGTTTTTT.

V is TRBV9 and J is TRBJ1-2, with D unclear. V lost 1 base to trimming and J lost 7 bases, with 11 bases between them. The CDR3 is 13 residues long. CDR1 SGDLS and CDR2 YYNGEE come from the germline V gene. The CDR3, as DNA: TGTGCCAGCAGCGTAAGGTTTGGCGGTGGCTACACCTTC. Protein: CASSVRFGGGYTF.

This chain connects TRBV30 to TRBJ2-6; 7 bases match TRBD1. This CDR3 is built from 17 residues. V was clipped by 4 bases and J by 1 base; unmatched bases: 10. Germline V gives CDR1 GTSNPN, CDR2 SVGIG (reference sequence). CDR3 sequence: CAWNLGGVFSGANVLTF. The CDR3, as DNA: TGTGCCTGGAATTTAGGGGGCGTATTTTCTGGGGCCAACGTCCTGACTTTC.

The chain uses TRBV4-1 and TRBJ1-2, with 7 bases identical to TRBD1. J lost 4 bases, V lost 0 bases, and 14 bases had no gene match. The CDR3 loop spans 18 amino acids. From germline, CDR1 is MGHRA and CDR2 YSYEKL. CDR3 sequence reads: CASSQELVTAGGGYGYTF. The DNA of the CDR3 is TGCGCCAGCAGCCAAGAGTTAGTGACCGCAGGGGGTGGCTATGGCTACACCTTC.

J is TRBJ2-7 and V is TRBV9; maybe TRBD2 (7 bases). The CDR3 has 15 residues. Germline values: CDR1 SGDLS, CDR2 YYNGEE. V dropped 4 bases and J dropped 4 bases, with 18 bases sitting between them. CDR3 loop: CASSPRGAGAYEQYF. As DNA, the CDR3 is TGTGCCAGCAGCCCCCGGGGGGCAGGGGCTTACGAGCAGTACTTC.

This clone was counted only a few times. This sequence joins TRBV30 and TRBJ2-7; perhaps TRBD1 as D (8 bases). Germline V lookup: CDR1 GTSNPN, CDR2 SVGIG (reference sequence). V was shortened by 2 bases and J by 5 bases, with 16 bases between the two germline ends. The CDR3 totals 14 residues. This CDR3 is CAWSIGQGGNEQYF. CDR3 bases: TGTGCCTGGAGTATCGGACAGGGAGGGAACGAGCAGTACTTC.

V and J are TRBV11-2 and TRBJ2-5; unclear D gene. The germline gives CDR1 SGHAT, CDR2 FQNNGV. The CDR3 runs 11 residues. The ends were cut back, 3 bases at V and 9 bases at J, with 8 bases in the middle. CDR3 protein: CASSFGGPQYF. CDR3 bases: TGTGCCAGCAGCTTCGGTGGGCCCCAGTACTTC.

The chain links TRBV18 to TRBJ2-1; TRBD2 aligns across 9 bases. The CDR3 covers 19 residues. Trimming at V came to 3 bases and at J to 1 base, leaving 13 bases not matched to a gene. Germline V gene data show CDR1 as KGHSH and CDR2 as LQKENI. For the CDR3, the DNA is TGTGCCAGCTCACCCACACCTTCAAGCGGGAGGAGGTCCTACAATGAGCAGTTCTTC. Residues: CASSPTPSSGRRSYNEQFF.

The chain has TRBV4-1 and TRBJ1-5; D call uncertain. Trimming left V 2 bases short and J 0 bases short, with 5 bases between. This CDR3 is 14 amino acids long. In germline, CDR1 is MGHRA, CDR2 YSYEKL. This chain's CDR3 is CASSQQSSNQPQHF. The CDR3 DNA reads TGCGCCAGCAGCCAACAGAGTAGCAATCAGCCCCAGCATTTT.

This rearrangement joins TRBV28 to TRBJ2-7; D ambiguous. The ends were cut back, 5 bases at V and 7 bases at J, with 18 bases in the middle. The CDR3 sequence is 14 residues long. Germline values: CDR1 MDHEN, CDR2 SYDVKM. The CDR3 DNA sequence: TGTGCCAGCAGTCCCGCCCCCGCCCCCGGGGAGCAGTACTTC. Its protein product is CASSPAPAPGEQYF. Full variable domain (remainder filled in from reference TRBV28 and TRBJ2-7): DVKVTQSSRYLVKRTGEKVFLECVQDMDHENMFWYRQDPGLGLRLIYFSYDVKMKEKGDIPEGYSVSREKKERFSLILESASTNQTSMYLCASSPAPAPGEQYFGPGTRLTVT.

The DNA of the CDR3 is TGTGCCAGCAGCTTAGGGGCAGGCATCGCGAGTGAGACCCAGTACTTC. As protein: CASSLGAGIASETQYF. The chain couples TRBV7-2 to TRBJ2-5, with D hard to call. Trimming pared 1 base from V and 5 bases from J, leaving 17 bases between. In germline, CDR1 is SGHTA, CDR2 FQGNSA. This CDR3 comprises 16 residues. Full variable domain (rest looked up from reference TRBV7-2 and TRBJ2-5): GAGVSQSPSNKVTEKGKDVELRCDPISGHTALYWYRQSLGQGLEFLIYFQGNSAPDKSGLPSDRFSAERTGGSVSTLTIQRTQQEDSAVYLCASSLGAGIASETQYFGPGTRLLVL.

The chain is built from TRBV15 and TRBJ2-5; TRBD2 matches 10 bases. Germline CDR1 reads LNHNV; CDR2 reads YYDKDF (reference sequence). This CDR3 comprises 17 residues. V lost 0 bases to trimming and J lost 2 bases; unmatched junction nucleotides: 6. CDR3 nucleotide sequence: TGTGCCACCAGCAGAGATTCCGGACTAGCGGCTCAAGAGACCCAGTACTTC. Amino acids: CATSRDSGLAAQETQYF.

This clone has more than one count but fewer than ten. The chain joins TRBV5-1 to TRBJ1-1; D may be TRBD1 (6 bases). The CDR3 covers 14 residues. V lost 5 bases to trimming and J lost 2 bases, with 13 bases between them. Germline loops: CDR1 SGHRS, CDR2 YFSETQ. This CDR3 is CASSSGQPNTEAFF. CDR3 nucleotides: TGCGCCAGCAGTTCCGGACAGCCTAACACTGAAGCTTTCTTT. Filled out from reference TRBV5-1 and TRBJ1-1, the complete variable domain reads KAGVTQTPRYLIKTRGQQVTLSCSPISGHRSVSWYQQTPGQGLQFLFEYFSETQRNKGNFPGRFSGRQFSNSRSEMNVSTLELGDSALYLCASSSGQPNTEAFFGQGTRLTVV.

The chain recombines TRBV19 with TRBJ2-5, with 8 bases fitting TRBD2. CDR3 length equals 19 residues. V trimming: 9 bases; J trimming: 1 base; junction bases outside the gene matches: 22. Germline loops: CDR1 LNHDA, CDR2 SQIVND (reference sequence). CDR3 coding DNA: TGTGCCAGCATCCACACGGGGGGGAGGGTTTGGGATTTCCAAGAGACCCAGTACTTC. Its translation is CASIHTGGRVWDFQETQYF.

The V gene is TRBV27, the J gene TRBJ2-7, with 7 bases that match TRBD1. The CDR3 length is 13 residues. Germline CDR1 is MNHEY and CDR2 is SMNVEV (reference sequence). V dropped 2 bases and J dropped 5; count of bases not matched to a gene: 3. The CDR3 sequence: CASSLSRGHEQYF. CDR3 nucleotide sequence: TGTGCCAGCAGTTTAAGTAGGGGGCACGAGCAGTACTTC.

The CDR3 region is CASSYHSGQGAGELFF. The CDR3 nucleotides are TGTGCCAGCAGCTACCACTCCGGACAGGGGGCCGGGGAGCTGTTTTTT. The rearrangement links TRBV11-3 to TRBJ2-2; 10 bases align to TRBD1. V trimming: 4 bases; J trimming: 6 bases; junction bases outside the gene matches: 8. This CDR3 is built from 16 residues. Germline CDR1 reads SGHNT; CDR2 reads YENEEA. Together with reference TRBV11-3 and TRBJ2-2, the CDR3 gives the full variable domain: EAGVVQSPRYKIIEKKQPVAFWCNPISGHNTLYWYLQNLGQGPELLIRYENEEAVDDSQLPKDRFSAERLKGVDSTLKIQPAELGDSAVYLCASSYHSGQGAGELFFGEGSRLTVL.

This chain joins TRBV30 and TRBJ2-7; D is ambiguous. The CDR3 spans 13 residues. Germline loops: CDR1 GTSNPN, CDR2 SVGIG (reference sequence). Trimming pared 1 base from V and 0 bases from J, leaving 7 bases between. CDR3 in DNA: TGTGCCTGGAGTGAAGGTTACTCCTACGAGCAGTACTTC. As protein: CAWSEGYSYEQYF.